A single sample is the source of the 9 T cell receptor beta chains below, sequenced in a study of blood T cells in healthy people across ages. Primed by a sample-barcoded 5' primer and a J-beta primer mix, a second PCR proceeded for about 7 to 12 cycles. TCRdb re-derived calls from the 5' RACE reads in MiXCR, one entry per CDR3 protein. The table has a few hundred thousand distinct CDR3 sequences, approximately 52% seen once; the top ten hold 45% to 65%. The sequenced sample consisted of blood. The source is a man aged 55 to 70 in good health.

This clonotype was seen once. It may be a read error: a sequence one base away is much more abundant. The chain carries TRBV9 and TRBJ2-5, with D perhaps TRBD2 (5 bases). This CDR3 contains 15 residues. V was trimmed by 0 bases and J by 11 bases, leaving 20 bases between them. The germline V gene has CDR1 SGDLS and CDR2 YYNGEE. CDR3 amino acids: CASSVGPAANNEQYF. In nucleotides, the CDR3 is TGTGCCAGCAGCGTAGGACCAGCGGCAAACAATGAGCAGTACTTC.

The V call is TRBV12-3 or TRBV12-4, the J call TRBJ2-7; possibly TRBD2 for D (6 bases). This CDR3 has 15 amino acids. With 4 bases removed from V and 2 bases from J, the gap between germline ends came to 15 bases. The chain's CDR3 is CASSSYGDLPYEQYF. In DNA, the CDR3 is TGTGCCAGCAGTTCCTACGGGGACTTACCCTACGAGCAGTACTTC.

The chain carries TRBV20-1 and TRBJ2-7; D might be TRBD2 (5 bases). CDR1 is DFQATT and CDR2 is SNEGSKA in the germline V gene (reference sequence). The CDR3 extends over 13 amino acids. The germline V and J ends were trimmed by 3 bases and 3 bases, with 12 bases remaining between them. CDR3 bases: TGCAGTGCTAGCTCGGGGTTGGGCTACGAGCAGTACTTC. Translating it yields CSASSGLGYEQYF.

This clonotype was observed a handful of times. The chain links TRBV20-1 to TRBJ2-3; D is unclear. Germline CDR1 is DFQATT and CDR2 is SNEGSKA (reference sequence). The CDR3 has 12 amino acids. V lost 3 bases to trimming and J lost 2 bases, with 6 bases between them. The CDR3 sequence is CSARAHTDTQYF. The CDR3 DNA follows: TGCAGTGCTAGGGCGCACACAGATACGCAGTATTTT.

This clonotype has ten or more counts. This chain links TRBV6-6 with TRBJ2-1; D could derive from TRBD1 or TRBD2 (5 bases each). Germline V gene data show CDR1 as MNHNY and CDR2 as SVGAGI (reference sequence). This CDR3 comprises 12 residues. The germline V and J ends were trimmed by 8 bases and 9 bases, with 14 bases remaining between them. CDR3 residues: CASAPAGGEQFF. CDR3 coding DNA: TGTGCCAGCGCCCCGGCTGGGGGTGAGCAGTTCTTC.

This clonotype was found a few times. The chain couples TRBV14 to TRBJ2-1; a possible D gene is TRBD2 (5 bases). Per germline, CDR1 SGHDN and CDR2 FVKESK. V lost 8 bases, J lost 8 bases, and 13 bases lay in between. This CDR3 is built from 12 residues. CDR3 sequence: CASAWKRDEQFF. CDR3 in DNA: TGTGCCAGCGCGTGGAAGAGGGATGAGCAGTTCTTC.

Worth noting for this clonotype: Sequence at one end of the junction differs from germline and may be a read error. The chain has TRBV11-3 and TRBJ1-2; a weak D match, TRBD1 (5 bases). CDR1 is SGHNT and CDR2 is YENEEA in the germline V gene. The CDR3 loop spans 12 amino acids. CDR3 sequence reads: CASSRRGYGCTF. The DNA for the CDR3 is TGTGCCAGCAGCCGTCGGGGCTATGGCTGCACCTTC.

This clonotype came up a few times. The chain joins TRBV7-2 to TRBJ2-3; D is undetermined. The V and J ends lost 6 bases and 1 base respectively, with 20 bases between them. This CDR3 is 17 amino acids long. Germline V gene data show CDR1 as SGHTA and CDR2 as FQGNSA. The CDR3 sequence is CASSRTSGGMGTDTQYF. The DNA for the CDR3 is TGTGCCAGCAGTCGCACCTCAGGCGGAATGGGCACAGATACGCAGTATTTT.

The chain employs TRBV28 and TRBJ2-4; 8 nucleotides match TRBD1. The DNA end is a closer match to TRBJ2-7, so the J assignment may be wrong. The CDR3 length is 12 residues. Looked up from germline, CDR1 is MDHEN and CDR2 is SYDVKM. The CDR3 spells CASKSGGREQYF. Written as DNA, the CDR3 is TGTGCCAGCAAGTCAGGGGGCCGCGAGCAGTACTTC.